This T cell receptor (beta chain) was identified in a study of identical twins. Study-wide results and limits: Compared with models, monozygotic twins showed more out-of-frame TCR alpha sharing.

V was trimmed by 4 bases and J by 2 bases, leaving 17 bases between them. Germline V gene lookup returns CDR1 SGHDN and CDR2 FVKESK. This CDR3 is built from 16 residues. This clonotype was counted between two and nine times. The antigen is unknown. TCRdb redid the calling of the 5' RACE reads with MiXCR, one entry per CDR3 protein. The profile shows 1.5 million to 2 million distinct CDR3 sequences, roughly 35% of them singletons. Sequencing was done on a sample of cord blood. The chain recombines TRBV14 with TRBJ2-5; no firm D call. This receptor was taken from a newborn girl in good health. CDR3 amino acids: CASSLVSSRIQETQYF. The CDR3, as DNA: TGTGCCAGCAGCCTAGTCTCCAGCCGGATACAAGAGACCCAGTACTTC. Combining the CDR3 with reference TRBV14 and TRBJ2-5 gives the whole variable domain EAGVTQFPSHSVIEKGQTVTLRCDPISGHDNLYWYRRVMGKEIKFLLHFVKESKQDESGMPNNRFLAERTGGTYSTLKVQPAELEDSGVYFCASSLVSSRIQETQYFGPGTRLLVL.